Below, one T cell receptor beta chain is given with its context. The antigen is unknown. Trimming took off 3 bases at V and 5 bases at J, with 14 bases between the two ends. This CDR3 comprises 14 residues. In germline, CDR1 is SGHRS, CDR2 YFSETQ. The data are from a study of T cell responses to AZD1222 COVID-19 vaccine. Broader study findings: The reported proportion of spike-specific TCRs targeting unmutated variant regions was nearly half. Clonal diversity was possibly underestimated; the donors were predominantly white British and more often female. It was only a handful of AZD1222 recipients who were seropositive at baseline. With two AZD1222 doses given, Spike-specific TCR breadth and depth both rose.

TCRdb keeps only in-frame clones here, not all; method: immunoSEQ multiplex PCR. This sample has tens of thousands of clones; roughly nine tenths occur once, and the top ten carry roughly 3.1%. The chain is built from TRBV5-1 and TRBJ1-1; possibly TRBD1 for D (6 bases). The receptor's source is an adult who received the AZD1222 COVID-19 vaccine. This material consisted of peripheral blood, taken 28 days after the second AZD1222 dose. The CDR3 DNA follows: TGCGCCAGCAGCTACAATACAGGGACGACTGAAGCTTTCTTT. As protein: CASSYNTGTTEAFF.